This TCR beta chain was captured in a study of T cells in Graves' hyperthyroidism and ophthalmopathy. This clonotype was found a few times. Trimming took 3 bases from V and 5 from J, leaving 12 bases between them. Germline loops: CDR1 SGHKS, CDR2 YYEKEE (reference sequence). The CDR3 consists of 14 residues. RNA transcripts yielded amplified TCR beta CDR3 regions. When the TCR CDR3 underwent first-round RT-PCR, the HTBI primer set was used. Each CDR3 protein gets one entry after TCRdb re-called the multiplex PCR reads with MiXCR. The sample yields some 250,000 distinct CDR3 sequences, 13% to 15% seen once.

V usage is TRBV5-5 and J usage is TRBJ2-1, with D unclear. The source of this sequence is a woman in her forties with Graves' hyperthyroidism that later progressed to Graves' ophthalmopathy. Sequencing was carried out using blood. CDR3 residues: CASSSDPTHNEQFF. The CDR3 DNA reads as TGTGCCAGCAGCTCAGATCCGACCCACAATGAGCAGTTCTTC. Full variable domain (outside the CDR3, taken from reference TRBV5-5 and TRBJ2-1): DAGVTQSPTHLIKTRGQQVTLRCSPISGHKSVSWYQQVLGQGPQFIFQYYEKEERGRGNFPDRFSARQFPNYSSELNVNALLLGDSALYLCASSSDPTHNEQFFGPGTRLTVL.